The 14 T cell receptor beta chains reported below all come from one sample, sequenced in a study of T cell responses to AZD1222 COVID-19 vaccine. Produced via immunoSEQ multiplex PCR; TCRdb's table is partial and in-frame only. The data show some 170,000 clones, 85% to 95% seen once. Material: peripheral blood, obtained on day 0 of AZD1222 vaccination. Receptors originate from an adult in good health.

The gene calls are TRBV5-1 and TRBJ2-1, with 8 nucleotides matching TRBD2. Losses at the gene ends were 9 bases for V and 1 base for J; bases not matched to a gene: 24. This CDR3 region has 20 residues. From germline, CDR1 is SGHRS and CDR2 YFSETQ. The CDR3 spells CANPPGPRLAKVTSYNEQFF. CDR3 nucleotides: TGCGCCAACCCCCCTGGGCCGCGACTAGCGAAAGTTACTTCCTACAATGAGCAGTTCTTC. Looking up the rest from reference TRBV5-1 and TRBJ2-1 gives the full variable domain: KAGVTQTPRYLIKTRGQQVTLSCSPISGHRSVSWYQQTPGQGLQFLFEYFSETQRNKGNFPGRFSGRQFSNSRSEMNVSTLELGDSALYLCANPPGPRLAKVTSYNEQFFGPGTRLTVL.

V and J are TRBV7-9 and TRBJ1-3, with a weak D call TRBD1 (6 bases). V lost 7 bases, J lost 4 bases, and 11 bases lay in between. Germline values: CDR1 SEHNR, CDR2 FQNEAQ (reference sequence). The CDR3 totals 13 residues. This CDR3 reads CASKQGLGNTIYF. The CDR3 DNA reads as TGTGCCAGCAAGCAGGGGTTAGGAAACACCATATATTTT.

The chain uses TRBV7-2 and TRBJ2-1, with unresolved D. The V and J ends lost 3 bases and 4 bases respectively, with 13 bases between them. CDR3 length: 15 amino acids. Germline assignment: CDR1 SGHTA and CDR2 FQGNSA. The CDR3 DNA sequence: TGTGCCAGCAGCTTGGCTGGGCAGACTTACAATGAGCAGTTCTTC. Its translation is CASSLAGQTYNEQFF.

The chain carries TRBV27 and TRBJ2-7; 7 bases are a match to TRBD2. The CDR3 sequence is 12 residues long. The germline gives CDR1 MNHEY, CDR2 SMNVEV (reference sequence). V lost 3 bases to trimming and J lost 4 bases; unmatched junction nucleotides: 0. CDR3: CASSFGGYEQYF. CDR3 nucleotides: TGTGCCAGCAGTTTCGGGGGGTACGAGCAGTACTTC.

The chain carries TRBV27 and TRBJ1-5; 11 positions match TRBD1. The CDR3 totals 15 residues. Trimming took 3 bases from V and 5 from J; bases not matched to a gene: 3. Per germline, CDR1 MNHEY and CDR2 SMNVEV (reference sequence). DNA for the CDR3: TGTGCCAGCAGTTTCGGGACAGGGGGGGATCAGCCCCAGCATTTT. Protein sequence: CASSFGTGGDQPQHF.

The V call is TRBV4-2, the J call TRBJ2-3; 8 bases are shared with TRBD2. Germline CDR1 is LGHNA and CDR2 is YNFKEQ. J was trimmed by 3 bases and V by 0 bases; bases with no gene match: 8. This CDR3 contains 17 residues. The CDR3, as DNA: TGTGCCAGCAGCCAAGATCCCAGCGGGAGTGGAACAGATACGCAGTATTTT. Translated, it gives CASSQDPSGSGTDTQYF.

This rearrangement joins TRBV7-9 to TRBJ1-4; D is uncertain. V was trimmed by 8 bases and J by 5 bases, leaving 24 bases between them. The CDR3 has 17 amino acids. Germline CDR1 and CDR2: SEHNR and FQNEAQ (reference sequence). The CDR3 loop is CASRNTRSGIPNEKLFF. For the CDR3, the DNA is TGTGCCAGCCGAAATACTCGGTCGGGGATTCCCAATGAAAAACTGTTTTTT.

The chain is built from TRBV19 and TRBJ1-2; D is perhaps TRBD1 (6 bases). CDR1 and CDR2 from the germline V gene are LNHDA and SQIVND (reference sequence). The CDR3 totals 15 residues. Trimming left V 0 bases short and J 10 bases short, with 18 bases between. DNA of the CDR3: TGTGCCAGTAGTATAGAACCGGGGGCCCATGGCGCCTACACCTTC. Amino acids: CASSIEPGAHGAYTF.

J is TRBJ1-6 and V is TRBV5-1; D not certain. This CDR3 has 15 amino acids. Trimming stripped 4 bases from V and 10 bases from J, with 18 bases between. CDR1 SGHRS and CDR2 YFSETQ come from the germline V gene. The CDR3 DNA follows: TGCGCCAGCAGCAATGGGGAGGGAGGATACTCACCCCTCCACTTT. As protein: CASSNGEGGYSPLHF.

CDR3 nucleotides: TGCGCCAGCAGCCAAGAGAGGCGGGAGGGCCCGTTCCGAGAGCAGTTCTTC. This translates into CASSQERREGPFREQFF. The genes are TRBV4-1 and TRBJ2-1; 9 bases agree with TRBD2. The CDR3 consists of 17 residues. The V segment lost 0 bases and the J segment 10 bases; nucleotides outside the gene matches: 13. Germline V CDR1 and CDR2: MGHRA, YSYEKL.

A single count supports this clone. This chain links TRBV12-3 or TRBV12-4 with TRBJ2-5; D not resolved. The CDR3 is 13 amino acids. Trimming took off 3 bases at V and 1 base at J, with 6 bases between the two ends. CDR3 sequence: CASSFGLQETQYF. For the CDR3, the DNA is TGTGCCAGCAGTTTCGGGCTCCAAGAGACCCAGTACTTC.

The chain is built from TRBV19 and TRBJ2-1, with D perhaps matching TRBD1 (5 bases). This CDR3 has 14 amino acids. Trimming left V 0 bases short and J 6 bases short, with 9 bases between. The germline CDR1 and CDR2 sequences are LNHDA and SQIVND (reference sequence). The chain's CDR3 is CASSIDSRGNEQFF. CDR3 nucleotide sequence: TGTGCCAGTAGTATAGACAGTAGGGGCAATGAGCAGTTCTTC.

This clone occurred once. This rearrangement joins TRBV9 to TRBJ2-2; possible D gene TRBD2, 7 bases. This CDR3 spans 15 amino acids. The germline V and J ends were trimmed by 2 bases and 4 bases, with 12 bases remaining between them. Per the germline V gene, CDR1 is SGDLS and CDR2 is YYNGEE. The CDR3 is CASSVEGGLTGELFF. CDR3 bases: TGTGCCAGCAGCGTGGAGGGGGGGCTCACCGGGGAGCTGTTTTTT.

This chain uses TRBV10-3 with TRBJ1-1, with D perhaps matching TRBD1 (5 bases). CDR1 and CDR2 (germline): ENHRY, SYGVKD. Trimming took 11 bases from V and 3 from J, leaving 25 bases between them. CDR3 length: 16 amino acids. The CDR3 here is CASGRGDPKLHTEAFF. CDR3 bases: TGTGCCTCCGGAAGGGGTGATCCCAAACTCCACACTGAAGCTTTCTTT.